This T cell receptor beta chain was obtained from a study of a mutant IDH1 vaccine in newly diagnosed glioma (dated by TCRdb to the early 2020s). Broadly, across the study: Vaccination was initiated 4-6 weeks after radiotherapy alone, or concurrently with temozolomide cycles in the chemotherapy-containing groups. The week-35 safety follow-up was designated visit V12, and the week-47 end of study was designated visit V13. Of the roughly 34 treated patients, roughly 62% were male and about 38% were female, and the mean age was roughly 38 years. Longitudinal TCRB deep sequencing was done for 25 treated patients, wherever samples were available for exploratory analyses. Peripheral blood was collected at six visits: V03 (baseline), V05, V07, V10, V12 and V13. Prior to enrollment, standard therapy consisting of radiotherapy alone, temozolomide alone, or radiochemotherapy with temozolomide had been administered to patients, with the combination being received by most patients. The full study reports these points: It was noted by the authors that analyses of patient blood samples could not be reproduced owing to sample limitations. Vaccine-induced immune responses across multiple MHC alleles were detected in approximately 94% of patients. Changes in the top peripheral T cell clonotypes picked up by TCRB sequencing did not appear to be linked to pseudoprogression. PBMC samples for TCRB deep sequencing were selected based on availability.

Library prep was done by the immunoSEQ multiplex PCR assay. The hsTCRB Kit was used according to the manufacturer's protocol to amplify rearranged TCR beta chain sequences. TCRB libraries were sequenced on an Illumina MiSeq. From the authors' description of their analysis: The proprietary platform of the kit vendor was used for demultiplexing, trimming and gene mapping. TCRdb retrieved this table from immuneACCESS and kept in-frame rearrangements only. Not all clones are present; in checked studies, unresolved V genes account for under half, and no reason is known for the remainder. The V and J calls and clone size come from that table; D and trimming were worked out from the DNA. This sample lists tens of thousands of clones; under 85% were detected once. The ten largest clones add up to approximately 3.9% of the sample. CDR1 and CDR2 are read off the germline V gene as MNHEY and SVGAGI. The CDR3 holds 14 amino acids from the cysteine to the phenylalanine. Only the CDR3 region is kept as DNA, spanning 42 bases read in frame from base 1. V gives up 5 bases and J gives up 9 bases, and the segment between their germline ends measures 16 bases.

The label giving this sample's time point can be read as: week 47, end of study. A 20-mer mutant IDH1 peptide at 300 micrograms in Montanide made up each vaccine dose, which was injected subcutaneously together with topical imiquimod. Across visits V03 through V10, patients got a total of eight vaccinations, given in weeks 1, 3, 5, 7, 11, 15, 19 and 23. The donors had newly diagnosed IDH1-mutant astrocytomas of WHO grade 3 or 4 that showed loss of nuclear ATRX. The samples were drawn from NOA16, a multicentre, single-arm, open-label phase I trial in Germany that tested a mutant IDH1 peptide vaccine in humans for the first time. Genomic DNA for TCRB sequencing was extracted from EDTA blood using the DNeasy Blood and Tissue Kit. With regard to this clone: Its antigen remains unidentified. The sample holds no much larger clone one base away, and base qualities are not on file.

This TCR came from a man aged 25-45 years with glioma. The chain joins TRBV6-5 to TRBJ2-2; the D segment could be TRBD1, given 6 matching bases. This specimen consisted of PBMCs, obtained from a glioma patient whose treatment included an IDH1 peptide vaccine. The CDR3 sequence is CASSKFTGHRELFF. The sequenced DNA is TGTGCCAGCAGTAAATTTACAGGGCACCGGGAGCTGTTTTTT.